The clone carrying this T cell receptor beta chain was observed a few times. This sample stems from a study of CD8 T cells in Susac syndrome. The germline gives CDR1 SEHNR, CDR2 FQNEAQ (reference sequence). The germline V and J ends were trimmed by 6 bases and 0 bases, with 9 bases remaining between them. This CDR3 has 14 amino acids. cDNA came from roughly 0.47 to 1 ug RNA primed by random hexamers. TCRdb fed the immunoSEQ multiplex PCR reads into MiXCR, producing one record per CDR3 protein. Of around 100,000 distinct CDR3 sequences listed, approximately 95% were seen once; the top ten hold 0.3%. The gene calls are TRBV7-9 and TRBJ1-5; no reliable D call. Sequenced material: CD8+ T cells from PBMCs. This TCR was recovered from a human donor with Susac syndrome. The CDR3 reads CASSLDRSNQPQHF. In DNA, the CDR3 is TGTGCCAGCAGTTTGGACCGTAGCAATCAGCCCCAGCATTTT.